This T cell receptor (beta chain) is from a study of blood T cells in healthy people across ages (dated by TCRdb to about 2015). Regarding the research as a whole: In model experiments, template switching captured about one uniquely barcoded TCR beta cDNA molecule for every two T cells. Two additional independent replicas of 1 million unique cDNA reads from the same blood draw were analyzed for two donors (one aged 18 to 30 and one aged 80 or older). Age-related changes in TCR beta repertoire diversity were measured in the study by deep sequencing normalized with unique cDNA molecular identifiers. The donors were divided into four age groups: young (average around 15 years), middle-aged (about 40), aged (approximately 64) and long-lived (roughly 82). Donors of different ages were randomly distributed across sequencing lanes to avoid experimental bias. General conclusions and limits of the study: There was a strong correlation between observed TCR beta diversity and the percentage of naive T cells measured by flow cytometry. Compared with the aged group, the long-lived group had more naive CD4+ T cells, fewer expanded clones and increased TCR diversity, a pattern suggesting age selection. Total diversity estimates from one million sequenced T cells were considered lower bounds and underestimates. Bulk unsorted PBMC profiling prevented conclusive comparison of naive and antigen-experienced compartments. As age increased, observed TCR beta diversity per million T cells dropped in a roughly linear way, and a significant reduction was already evident by age about 40. The CMV infection status of donors was not known, potentially confounding age-related changes in expanded clonotypes.

Library creation used 5' RACE. The sample was run on an Illumina HiSeq 2500. A second PCR of 7 to 11 cycles was run with a J-beta primer mix and a sample-barcoded 5' primer. Each TCR beta cDNA molecule received a unique molecular identifier from a template-switch 5' adaptor carrying 12 random nucleotides. Each sample yielded at least 2.5 million CDR3-containing paired-end reads. First-strand cDNA was synthesized from all RNA with the Mint cDNA synthesis kit, primed by a TRBC-specific oligonucleotide. Following uracil-DNA glycosylase treatment, all cDNA underwent a first 18-cycle PCR with the universal primers M1SS and BC2_uni_R. Under the source paper's analysis protocol: For normalization, 1 million high-quality reads were randomly selected from each sample, with every read carrying a distinct molecular identifier. Instead of being binned into consensus sequences, reads with shared molecular identifiers were discarded. CDR3 identification, clonotype clustering and error correction used MiTCR with a Q25 quality threshold and the strictest error-elimination algorithm. A nonparametric unseen species model using Euler transformation provided a lower-bound estimate of total TCR beta diversity. TCRdb reran the public reads through fastp at Q25 and MiXCR, keeping productive beta chains. Each CDR3 protein gets just one entry, which takes the most common genes and DNA from the rows behind it. The V and J calls were determined by TCRdb, not by the authors. The sample table lists around 580,000 distinct CDR3 sequences, 47% of them with a count of one. Of the sample, under 30% is held by the ten largest clones.

V and J are truncated by 5 bases and 0 bases respectively, leaving an intervening sequence of 9 bases. The CDR3, from cysteine to phenylalanine, totals 14 residues. Only CDR3 DNA is held: 42 bases, read in frame from base 1. The germline V gene sets CDR1 to SGHNT and CDR2 to YENEEA. In this sample, this clonotype turned up a few times. Its target antigen remains unknown. Per-base qualities were not stored, and no clone one base away is much larger. The roughly 39 donors, aged 6 to 90 years, were systemically healthy Caucasian individuals from Russia. About 9.6 milliliters of peripheral blood were collected from each donor into EDTA-treated Vacutainer tubes. PBMCs were isolated by Ficoll-Paque density-gradient centrifugation, with at least 7 million obtained per sample. Total RNA, at least 6 micrograms per sample, was extracted from PBMCs with Trizol reagent. The percentages of naive CD45RAhigh/CD27high T cells were determined by flow cytometry on a PBMC aliquot from every donor.

This clonotype originated in an elderly man in good health. Source material: blood. The sequence is built from TRBV11-3 and TRBJ2-3; the D gene cannot be named for sure. The CDR3 reads CASSGKPSTDTQYF. The DNA is TGTGCCAGCAGCGGAAAACCTAGCACAGATACGCAGTATTTT.